This record looks at one T cell receptor beta chain sequence and its context. This record comes from a study of blood T cell repertoires in COVID-19. About the research overall: The origin of the acute and convalescent COVID-19 samples was the United States, Italy and Spain.

In the original processing: Cell counts per sample came from amplifying reference gene primers. This table comes from immunoSEQ multiplex PCR, and its TCRdb copy is limited to in-frame clones, with some not included. V and J calls and clone size come straight from that table; D and trimming were deduced from the DNA. The data show over 100,000 clones, 84% seen once. The germline gives CDR1 MNHEY, CDR2 SVGAGI. Trimming left V 2 bases short and J 0 bases short, with 8 bases between. The CDR3 extends over 14 amino acids. Sequences were obtained from peripheral blood. This chain uses TRBV6-5 with TRBJ2-7, with D hard to call. The sequence derives from a woman aged 45-59 years with acute or convalescent COVID-19. CDR3 nucleotide sequence: TGTGCCAGCAGTTACACTTCAAGCTCCTACGAGCAGTACTTC. Its translation is CASSYTSSSYEQYF.